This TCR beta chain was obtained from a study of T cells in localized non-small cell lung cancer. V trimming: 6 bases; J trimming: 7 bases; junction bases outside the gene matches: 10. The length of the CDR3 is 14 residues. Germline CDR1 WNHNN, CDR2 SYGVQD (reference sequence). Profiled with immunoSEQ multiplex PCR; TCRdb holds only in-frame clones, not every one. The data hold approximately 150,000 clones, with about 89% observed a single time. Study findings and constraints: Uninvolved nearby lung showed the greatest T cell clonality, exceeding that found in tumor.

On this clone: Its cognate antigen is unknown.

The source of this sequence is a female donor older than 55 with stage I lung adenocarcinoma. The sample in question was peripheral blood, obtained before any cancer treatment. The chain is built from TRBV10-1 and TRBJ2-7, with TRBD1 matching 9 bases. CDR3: CASSLTGGRKEQYF. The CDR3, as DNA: TGCGCCAGCAGCCTGACAGGGGGTCGGAAAGAGCAGTACTTC.